The clone carrying this T cell receptor beta chain occurred once. Study processing details: The assay estimated nucleated cells by amplifying reference gene primers. Here immunoSEQ multiplex PCR was the method, and the copy in TCRdb shows in-frame clones only, minus some. The D gene and trimming were derived from the DNA, and the V and J assignments and clone size from that table. The table has tens of thousands of clones, less than 90% seen once. These data originate in a study of blood T cell repertoires in COVID-19. Whole-study context: The United States, Italy and Spain supplied acute and convalescent COVID-19 samples. In each case, the material was cDNA or gDNA derived from T cells, B-cell-depleted T cells, or PBMCs.

Trimming removed 0 bases from V and 4 bases from J, with 12 bases in between. The CDR3 extends over 15 amino acids. The germline V gene has CDR1 MNHGY and CDR2 SAAAGT. The sequenced sample consisted of peripheral blood. The rearrangement links TRBV6-8 to TRBJ1-2; no clear D. The receptor was isolated from a man in his 60s with acute or convalescent COVID-19. The DNA of the CDR3 is TGTGCCAGCAGTTACTCGAGACGGAGCCCCTATGGCTACACCTTC. It yields the protein CASSYSRRSPYGYTF.